This is a list of T cell receptor beta chains from one sample in a study of blood T cell repertoires in COVID-19. Sequencing was performed with immunoSEQ multiplex PCR; in TCRdb, only in-frame clones are kept and a portion is missing. The sample yields 95,000 to 150,000 clones, over 65% seen once. The specimen sequenced was peripheral blood. Receptors were obtained from a human donor with acute or convalescent COVID-19. The donor label of this sample is uncertain. CDR3s include the opening cysteine and the closing phenylalanine or tryptophan. The D gene is left open where the match is weak. Clone size is not always given. Where it is, it says once, few, many or a class for expanded clones.

NA | TRBJ2-2 | NA | TRBV6-5 | CASSSRVRGWELFF | TGTGCCAGCAGCTCTCGGGTCCGTGGGTGGGAGCTGTTTTTT
NA | TRBJ1-1 | NA | TRBV15 | CATSRSARPYTEAFF | TGTGCCACCAGCAGATCCGCCAGGCCTTACACTGAAGCTTTCTTT
NA | TRBJ2-7 | NA | TRBV7-2 | CASSRGGTDPYEQYF | TGTGCCAGCAGCCGTGGCGGGACGGACCCCTACGAGCAGTACTTC
NA | TRBJ2-5 | NA | TRBV9 | CASSVEGGETQYF | TGTGCCAGCAGCGTAGAAGGAGGCGAGACCCAGTACTTC
TRBD2 | TRBJ2-6 | NA | TRBV27 | CASSLSGGLPPGANVLTF | TGTGCCAGCAGCCTCAGCGGGGGACTACCTCCTGGGGCCAACGTCCTGACTTTC
NA | TRBJ2-5 | NA | TRBV5-6 | CASSSSGEETQYF | TGTGCCAGCAGCTCCTCGGGGGAAGAGACCCAGTACTTC
NA | TRBJ1-2 | few | TRBV28 | CASMADWYGYTF | TGTGCCAGCATGGCCGATTGGTATGGCTACACCTTC
NA | TRBJ1-3 | few | TRBV28 | CASSLSGPGNTIYF | TGTGCCAGCAGTTTATCAGGCCCTGGAAACACCATATATTTT
NA | TRBJ2-2 | NA | TRBV5-1 | CASSPGQPLDGELFF | TGCGCCAGCAGCCCGGGACAACCACTGGACGGGGAGCTGTTTTTT
TRBD2 | TRBJ2-7 | NA | TRBV5-1 | CASRLAGAYEQYF | TGCGCCAGCCGATTAGCGGGGGCCTACGAGCAGTACTTC
TRBD2 | TRBJ2-5 | NA | TRBV3-1/TRBV3-2 | CASRGTSGRETQYF | TGTGCCAGCAGAGGAACTAGCGGCCGAGAGACCCAGTACTTC
NA | TRBJ2-1 | once | TRBV10-1 | CASSPVDFPRFF | TGCGCCAGCTCCCCTGTGGACTTTCCCAGGTTCTTC
NA | TRBJ1-6 | NA | TRBV27 | CASSQVYNSPLHF | TGTGCCAGCAGTCAGGTCTATAATTCACCCCTCCACTTT
TRBD1 | TRBJ1-4 | NA | TRBV10-2 | CASSGGTGFEKLFF | TGCGCCAGCAGTGGCGGGACAGGGTTTGAAAAACTGTTTTTT
TRBD2 | TRBJ2-1 | NA | TRBV19 | CASTTSGGAFPYNEQFF | TGTGCCAGTACCACTAGCGGGGGGGCCTTTCCCTACAATGAGCAGTTCTTC
TRBD1 | TRBJ1-1 | few | TRBV30 | CASTGGSMNTEAFF | TGTGCCTCAACAGGGGGTTCCATGAACACTGAAGCTTTCTTT
TRBD1 | TRBJ2-2 | NA | TRBV10-3 | CAISWTGDTGELFF | TGTGCCATCAGTTGGACAGGGGACACCGGGGAGCTGTTTTTT
TRBD1 | TRBJ1-5 | NA | TRBV12-3/TRBV12-4 | CATGQGDQPQHF | TGTGCCACGGGACAGGGGGATCAGCCCCAGCATTTT
NA | TRBJ2-1 | NA | TRBV7-9 | CASSLVYEQFF | TGTGCCAGCAGCTTAGTCTATGAGCAGTTCTTC
TRBD1 | TRBJ2-7 | NA | TRBV7-2 | CASSFNRGTEEQYF | TGTGCCAGCAGCTTTAACAGGGGAACTGAAGAGCAGTACTTC
TRBD1 | TRBJ1-2 | NA | TRBV6-1 | CASSEVGQGSDGYTF | TGTGCCAGCAGTGAAGTGGGACAGGGATCTGATGGCTACACCTTC
TRBD2 | TRBJ2-3 | NA | TRBV19 | CASCGGGHPSTDTQYF | TGTGCCAGTTGTGGCGGGGGGCATCCTAGCACAGATACGCAGTATTTT
TRBD1 | TRBJ1-2 | NA | TRBV6-6 | CASSYSGQGADYGYTF | TGTGCCAGCAGTTACTCAGGGCAGGGGGCTGACTATGGCTACACCTTC
NA | TRBJ1-2 | many | TRBV19 | CASSIEDTPGYGYTF | TGTGCCAGTAGTATAGAGGACACCCCGGGCTATGGCTACACCTTC
NA | TRBJ1-6 | NA | TRBV7-8 | CASSMGRNSPLHF | TGTGCCAGCAGCATGGGGAGGAATTCACCCCTCCACTTT
TRBD1 | TRBJ1-2 | NA | TRBV5-4 | CASSLLQGDYGYTF | TGTGCCAGCAGCTTGCTCCAGGGGGACTATGGCTACACCTTC
TRBD2 | TRBJ2-2 | NA | TRBV20-1 | CSASGAPRGAGELFF | TGCAGTGCTAGTGGCGCCCCACGGGGGGCCGGGGAGCTGTTTTTT
NA | TRBJ2-7 | few | TRBV11-2 | CASSFGPEQYF | TGTGCCAGCAGCTTCGGTCCCGAGCAGTACTTC
TRBD2 | TRBJ2-5 | NA | TRBV6-2/TRBV6-3 | CASSPYSGGYQETQYF | TGTGCCAGCAGTCCCTATAGCGGGGGGTACCAAGAGACCCAGTACTTC
TRBD2 | TRBJ2-5 | NA | TRBV28 | CASSLVGGRQETQYF | TGTGCCAGCAGTTTGGTGGGGGGGAGACAAGAGACCCAGTACTTC
NA | TRBJ1-3 | NA | TRBV3-1/TRBV3-2 | CASSGRQYSGNTIYF | TGTGCCAGCAGCGGTAGACAGTACTCCGGAAACACCATATATTTT
NA | TRBJ2-4 | NA | TRBV9 | CASSASTGTAGAKNIQYF | TGTGCCAGCAGCGCTTCGACCGGGACGGCGGGGGCCAAAAACATTCAGTACTTC
NA | TRBJ1-2 | NA | TRBV19 | CASSSLYGYTF | TGTGCCAGTAGCTCCCTCTATGGCTACACCTTC
TRBD1 | TRBJ1-2 | NA | TRBV18 | CASSPPDRGRANYGYTF | TGTGCCAGCTCACCACCGGACAGGGGGCGAGCTAACTATGGCTACACCTTC
NA | TRBJ1-1 | NA | TRBV5-6 | CASSFRVNTEAFF | TGTGCCAGCAGCTTCAGGGTGAACACTGAAGCTTTCTTT
TRBD1 | TRBJ1-2 | NA | TRBV15 | CATSFQDRPLGGYTF | TGTGCCACCAGCTTCCAGGACAGGCCCCTGGGAGGCTACACCTTC
NA | TRBJ2-6 | NA | TRBV5-1 | CASKSFGAGRSSGANVLTF | TGCGCCAGCAAGAGTTTTGGGGCAGGCCGAAGCTCTGGGGCCAACGTCCTGACTTTC
TRBD1 | TRBJ2-1 | NA | TRBV11-2 | CASSLRPGTDNEQFF | TGTGCCAGCAGCTTACGCCCTGGGACAGACAATGAGCAGTTCTTC
TRBD1 | TRBJ2-3 | NA | TRBV7-2 | CASSLNGPGGADTQYF | TGTGCCAGCAGCTTAAATGGGCCAGGGGGTGCAGATACGCAGTATTTT
TRBD1 | TRBJ1-1 | NA | TRBV11-2 | CASRDRGAGFSEAFF | TGTGCCAGCAGAGACAGGGGGGCGGGTTTCTCTGAAGCTTTCTTT
NA | TRBJ1-6 | once | TRBV4-1 | CASSQEGGSSYNSPLHF | TGCGCCAGCAGCCAAGAGGGGGGGAGCTCCTATAATTCACCCCTCCACTTT
NA | TRBJ2-7 | NA | TRBV5-5 | CASSFGGAATYEQYF | TGTGCCAGCAGCTTCGGGGGAGCGGCAACCTACGAGCAGTACTTC
NA | TRBJ2-5 | NA | TRBV18 | CASSPGLAETQYF | TGTGCCAGCTCACCGGGCCTAGCTGAGACCCAGTACTTC
NA | TRBJ2-2 | few | TRBV5-1 | CASSLGDIGGELFF | TGCGCCAGCAGCTTGGGGGACATCGGCGGGGAGCTGTTTTTT
NA | TRBJ1-4 | NA | TRBV9 | CASSPGVLINEKLFF | TGTGCCAGCAGCCCAGGGGTCCTCATTAATGAAAAACTGTTTTTT
NA | TRBJ1-2 | NA | TRBV30 | CAWSGGGDGYTF | TGTGCCTGGAGTGGGGGGGGCGATGGCTACACCTTC
NA | TRBJ1-2 | NA | TRBV28 | CASSHSYGYTF | TGTGCCAGCAGCCACAGCTATGGCTACACCTTC
TRBD1 | TRBJ1-2 | NA | TRBV9 | CASSVDRGSGYTF | TGTGCCAGCAGCGTAGACAGGGGGTCTGGCTACACCTTC
NA | TRBJ1-5 | NA | TRBV3-1/TRBV3-2 | CASSQEPPGGNQPQHF | TGTGCCAGCAGCCAAGAACCGCCGGGGGGCAATCAGCCCCAGCATTTT
TRBD1 | TRBJ1-6 | NA | TRBV5-6 | CASSPPGQGAIRNSPLHF | TGTGCCAGCAGCCCCCCTGGACAGGGGGCGATTAGGAATTCACCCCTCCACTTT
NA | TRBJ1-1 | NA | TRBV7-2 | CASSYPLLDRSGNTEAFF | TGTGCCAGCAGCTACCCGCTCCTGGATAGGTCGGGGAACACTGAAGCTTTCTTT
NA | TRBJ2-4 | once | TRBV24-1 | CATSDSQAGAKNIQYF | TGTGCCACCAGTGATTCCCAGGCAGGAGCCAAAAACATTCAGTACTTC
NA | TRBJ2-7 | few | TRBV5-1 | CASGQFMNEQYF | TGCGCCAGTGGACAGTTTATGAACGAGCAGTACTTC
NA | TRBJ1-5 | few | TRBV27 | CASSLNGIDSNQPQHF | TGTGCCAGCAGTTTAAACGGTATTGATAGCAATCAGCCCCAGCATTTT